The text below deals with one TCR beta chain. Its antigen is unknown. It has no much larger one-base neighbor in the sample; base qualities were not kept. The sample belongs to a study of technical replicates of blood from a few donors (dated by TCRdb to about 2017). CDR1 and CDR2 were assigned from the germline V gene (reference sequence) as SEHNR and FQNEAQ. Trimming takes 7 bases from V and 1 base from J, and the germline ends sit 14 bases apart. The CDR3 goes from the cysteine to the phenylalanine over 14 residues. The retained sequence is limited to the CDR3, 42 bases, with the frame set at the first base. Receptor libraries were prepared by the immunoSEQ multiplex PCR assay. As stored in TCRdb, this immuneACCESS dataset retains in-frame rearrangements with V and J assigned. A fraction of the clones does not appear; measured against another copy, unresolved V genes explain less than half of the discrepancy, and the remainder lacks a known reason. In all, the sample holds almost 90,000 clones, and over 85% of those were seen once. The ten most abundant clones make up 0.2% to 0.25% of the sample.

The chain employs TRBV7-9 and TRBJ2-7, and the D gene may be TRBD2, 5 bases matching. The sample taken for sequencing was T cells isolated from PBMCs. The receptor comes from a human donor in good health. The DNA sequence reads TGTGCCAGCACCCACGGACGGGAATCCTACGAGCAGTACTTC. Its translation reads: CASTHGRESYEQYF.